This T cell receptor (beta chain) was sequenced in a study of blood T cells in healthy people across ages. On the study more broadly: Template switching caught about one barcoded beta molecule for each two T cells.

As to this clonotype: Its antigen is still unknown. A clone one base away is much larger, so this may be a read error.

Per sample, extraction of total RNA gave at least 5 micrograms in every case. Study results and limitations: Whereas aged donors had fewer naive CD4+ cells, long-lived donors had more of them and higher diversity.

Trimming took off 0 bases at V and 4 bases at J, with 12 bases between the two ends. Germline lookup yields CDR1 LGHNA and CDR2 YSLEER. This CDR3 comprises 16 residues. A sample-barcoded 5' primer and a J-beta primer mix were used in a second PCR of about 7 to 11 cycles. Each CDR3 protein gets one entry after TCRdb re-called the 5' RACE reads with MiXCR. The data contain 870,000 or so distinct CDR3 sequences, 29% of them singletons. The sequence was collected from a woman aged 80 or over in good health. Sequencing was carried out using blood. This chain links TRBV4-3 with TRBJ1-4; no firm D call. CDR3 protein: CASSQDARALNEKLFF. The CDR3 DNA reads TGCGCCAGCAGCCAAGATGCACGGGCGCTTAATGAAAAACTGTTTTTT.